This T cell receptor (beta chain) was captured by sequencing in a study of T cells in Graves' hyperthyroidism and ophthalmopathy (dated by TCRdb to about 2019). Regarding the complete study: Peripheral blood was sampled at the time of initial diagnosis, prior to any treatment. Prospective prediction of ophthalmopathy was tested in an independent validation cohort consisting of 18 to 20 hyperthyroidism patients and 15 to 17 patients who later progressed to ophthalmopathy. After sampling, hyperthyroidism patients received methimazole starting at 30 mg daily, and ophthalmopathy patients received high-dose intravenous methylprednisolone. The approximately 100 discovery patients were divided at random into training and test sets in a 7:3 ratio. Thyroid tissue and blood T-cell repertoires from six Graves' hyperthyroidism patients were also compared in the study. TCR Vbeta CDR3 sequencing of 120 to 150 peripheral blood samples (over 40 ophthalmopathy, 75 hyperthyroidism and roughly 17 progressor patients) is reported in the paper. A discovery cohort of approximately 100 patients, approximately 44 with Graves' ophthalmopathy and approximately 60 with stable Graves' hyperthyroidism, was used to find distinguishing TCR V-J signatures.

Moderately to severely active disease, a Clinical Activity Score of at least 3, a NOSPECS grade of at least 4, and a duration under 3 months were present in ophthalmopathy patients. Patients with uncontrolled infections, other autoimmune diseases, pregnancy or lactation were excluded. Diagnoses were established on the basis of clinical symptoms, serum thyroxine and TRAb, thyroid ultrasound, and orbital computed tomography. PBMCs were separated from about 10 ml of fresh peripheral blood using Ficoll-Paque density gradient centrifugation. Total RNA was extracted with Trizol reagent, and quality was checked on an Agilent 2100 Bioanalyzer. TCR beta CDR3 regions were amplified from RNA transcripts. A first-round RT-PCR of the TCR CDR3 used the HTBI primer set with the Qiagen OneStep RT-PCR kit. The libraries were constructed in a second round of multiplex PCR and then size-selected and purified. Paired-end sequencing of the libraries was performed with 100 bp reads on an Illumina HiSeq2000. The paper's data handling went like this. Raw data were processed with SOAPnuke, discarding reads with adapters, uncalled bases, mean Phred below 15, or no exact constant-primer or identifier match. High-quality paired reads were merged with COPE v1.2.5, and unique nucleotide sequences were defined as clonotypes. MiTCR v1.1 was used to align the clonotypes against IMGT TRBV, TRBD and TRBJ reference segments. The analysis was restricted to V-J combinations with a frequency above 0.0001, which together covered 99.2% of the repertoires. A TCS score was defined as the ratio of F50 (clonal expansion) to E x V (chaos), with BLOSUM62-based TCRdist applied between CDR3 peptides within each V-J. Welch's t-statistics and random forest reduced several hundred V-J features to 13, which were used in a naive Bayes classifier (R e1071). Starting from the raw public reads, TCRdb applied fastp trimming at Q25, assembled clones with MiXCR and retained in-frame beta chains. Records with the same CDR3 protein are collapsed into one entry carrying the most frequent genes and DNA. TCRdb's processing, not the study's, gives the V and J calls here. A total of approximately 600,000 distinct CDR3 sequences appear in this sample, 20% of them only once. The biggest ten clones account for 30% to 40% of the sample.

The study at large found these results: Most expanded thyroid clonotypes (frequency above 0.001) were also found in blood, which suggests that blood repertoires may mirror thyroid immune responses. During validation, the model predicted progression to ophthalmopathy a median of roughly six months ahead of onset, with roughly 65% sensitivity and roughly 75% specificity. Sample size was not statistically predetermined, and blinding of investigators to group allocation was not performed. In cross-validation, a model built on a 13 V-J signature told ophthalmopathy apart from stable hyperthyroidism with 87.88% sensitivity and approximately 84% specificity, and in testing the same model reached 80%/75%.

As concerns this clonotype: Its antigen remains undetermined. The record has no base qualities; no much larger clone is one base away.

The sample comprised blood. The receptor comes from a man aged 30 to 39 with Graves' ophthalmopathy.

Read as DNA, the sequence is TGTGCCAGCAAAGAACTAGGGACAGGGGGTTACGAGCAGTACTTC. It translates as CASKELGTGGYEQYF. The V and J genes are TRBV28 and TRBJ2-7; TRBD1 matches 11 bases in the middle. CDR1 and CDR2, looked up from the germline V gene, are MDHEN and SYDVKM. The CDR3 spans 15 residues, from the cysteine through the phenylalanine. The CDR3 DNA has 45 bases and is translated from base 1. Trimming leaves V shorter by 7 bases and J shorter by 4 bases, with the junction holding 9 bases beyond the gene matches.